This T cell receptor beta chain emerged from a study of regulatory T cells in long-lasting Graves disease. HTBI primers from iRepertoire and Arm-PCR of CDR3 regions yielded the TCR beta libraries. In TCRdb, the multiplex PCR reads were re-called with MiXCR into one record per CDR3 protein. The table includes about 340,000 distinct CDR3 sequences, roughly 21% detected once. Whole-study results and caveats: TCR diversity was lower in persistent than newly diagnosed Graves' disease.

Time point given: persistent/refractory GD, antithyroid drugs over 5 years with positive TRAb. RNA from PBMCs was the source of the TCR library. V dropped 4 bases and J dropped 0 bases, with 13 bases sitting between them. In germline, CDR1 is SGHAT, CDR2 FQNNGV. This CDR3 contains 15 residues. As to this clonotype: The antigen is undetermined. A much larger clone lies a single base off, so this may be a read error.

The origin of this receptor is a female donor with Graves disease. Sample: peripheral blood mononuclear cells (PBMCs), taken when the disease was refractory, from a patient treated with antithyroid drugs. The chain employs TRBV11-2 and TRBJ2-7, with D possibly TRBD1 on 6 matching bases. CDR3 residues: CASSSYRDNSYEQYF. The CDR3, as DNA: TGTGCCAGCAGCTCGTACCGGGACAACTCCTACGAGCAGTACTTC.